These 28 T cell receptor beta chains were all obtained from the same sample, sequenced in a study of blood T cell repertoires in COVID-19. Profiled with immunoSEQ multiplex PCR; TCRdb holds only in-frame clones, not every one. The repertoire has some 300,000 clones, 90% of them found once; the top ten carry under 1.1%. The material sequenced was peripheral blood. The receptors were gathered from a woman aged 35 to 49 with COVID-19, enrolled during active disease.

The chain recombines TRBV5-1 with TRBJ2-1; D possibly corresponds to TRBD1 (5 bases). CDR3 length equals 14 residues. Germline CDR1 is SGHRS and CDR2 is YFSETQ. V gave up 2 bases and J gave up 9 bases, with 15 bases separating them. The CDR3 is CASSFSFRAGEQFF. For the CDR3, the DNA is TGCGCCAGCAGCTTCAGTTTCAGGGCCGGTGAGCAGTTCTTC.

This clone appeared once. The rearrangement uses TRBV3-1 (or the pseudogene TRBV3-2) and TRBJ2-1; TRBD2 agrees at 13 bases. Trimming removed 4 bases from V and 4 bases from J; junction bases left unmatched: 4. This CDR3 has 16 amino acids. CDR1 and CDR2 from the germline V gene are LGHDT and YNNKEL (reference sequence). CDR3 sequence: CASSRWTSGSYNEQFF. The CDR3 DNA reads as TGTGCCAGCAGCCGATGGACTAGCGGGAGTTACAATGAGCAGTTCTTC.

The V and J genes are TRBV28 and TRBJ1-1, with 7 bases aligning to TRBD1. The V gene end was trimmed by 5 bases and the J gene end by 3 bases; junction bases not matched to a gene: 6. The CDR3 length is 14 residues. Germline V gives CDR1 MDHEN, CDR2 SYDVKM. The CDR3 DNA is TGTGCCAGCAGTCCACAGGGGTACGACACTGAAGCTTTCTTT. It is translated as CASSPQGYDTEAFF. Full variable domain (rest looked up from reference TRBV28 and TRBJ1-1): DVKVTQSSRYLVKRTGEKVFLECVQDMDHENMFWYRQDPGLGLRLIYFSYDVKMKEKGDIPEGYSVSREKKERFSLILESASTNQTSMYLCASSPQGYDTEAFFGQGTRLTVV.

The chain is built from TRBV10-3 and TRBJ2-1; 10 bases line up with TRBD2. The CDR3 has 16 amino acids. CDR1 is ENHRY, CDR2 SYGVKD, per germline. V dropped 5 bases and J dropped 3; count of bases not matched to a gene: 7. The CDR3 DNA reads TGTGCCATCAGTTTCGGGGTAGCGGGAGGCTACAATGAGCAGTTCTTC. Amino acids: CAISFGVAGGYNEQFF.

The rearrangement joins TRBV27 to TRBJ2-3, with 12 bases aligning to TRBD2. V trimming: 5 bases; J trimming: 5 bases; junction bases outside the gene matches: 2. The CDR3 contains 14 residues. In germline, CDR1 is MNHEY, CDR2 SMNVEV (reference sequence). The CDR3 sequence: CASSRLAGVDTQYF. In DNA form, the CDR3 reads TGTGCCAGCAGTAGACTAGCGGGAGTAGATACGCAGTATTTT.

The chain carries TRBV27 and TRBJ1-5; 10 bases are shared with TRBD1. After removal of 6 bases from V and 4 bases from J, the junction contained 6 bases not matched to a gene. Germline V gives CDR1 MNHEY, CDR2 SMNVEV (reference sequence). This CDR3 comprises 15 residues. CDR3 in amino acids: CASRQDRGENQPQHF. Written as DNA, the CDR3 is TGTGCCAGCAGACAGGACAGGGGGGAGAATCAGCCCCAGCATTTT.

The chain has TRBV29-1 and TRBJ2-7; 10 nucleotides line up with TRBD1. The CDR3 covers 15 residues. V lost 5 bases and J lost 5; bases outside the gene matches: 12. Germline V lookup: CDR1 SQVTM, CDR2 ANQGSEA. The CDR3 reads CSVSEGGQGPDEQYF. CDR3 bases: TGCAGCGTTTCCGAGGGGGGACAGGGGCCGGACGAGCAGTACTTC.

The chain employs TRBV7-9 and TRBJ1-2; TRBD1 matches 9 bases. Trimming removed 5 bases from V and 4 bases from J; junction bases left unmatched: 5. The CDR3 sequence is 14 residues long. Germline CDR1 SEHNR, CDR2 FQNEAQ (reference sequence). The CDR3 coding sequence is TGTGCCAGCAGCGCCAGGACAGGGGCCTATGGCTACACCTTC. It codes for CASSARTGAYGYTF.

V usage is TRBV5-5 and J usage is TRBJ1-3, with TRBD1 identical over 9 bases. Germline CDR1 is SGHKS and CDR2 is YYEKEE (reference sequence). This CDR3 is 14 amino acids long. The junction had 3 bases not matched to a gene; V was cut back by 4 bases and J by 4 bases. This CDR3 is CASSPGTGGNTIYF. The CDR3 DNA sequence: TGTGCCAGCAGCCCGGGGACAGGGGGAAACACCATATATTTT.

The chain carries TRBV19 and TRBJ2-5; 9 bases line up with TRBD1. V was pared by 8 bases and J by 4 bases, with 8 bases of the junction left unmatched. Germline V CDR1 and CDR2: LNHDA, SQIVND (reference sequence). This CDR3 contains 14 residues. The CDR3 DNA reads TGTGCCAGTCAGTCGGGACAGGGCGTAGAGACCCAGTACTTC. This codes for CASQSGQGVETQYF.

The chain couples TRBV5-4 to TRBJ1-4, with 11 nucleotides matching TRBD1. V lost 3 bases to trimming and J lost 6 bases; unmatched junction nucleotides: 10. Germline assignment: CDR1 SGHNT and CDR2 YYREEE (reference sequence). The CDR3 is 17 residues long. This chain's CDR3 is CASSSGQGASRDEKLFF. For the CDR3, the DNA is TGTGCCAGCAGCTCCGGACAGGGGGCAAGTCGGGATGAAAAACTGTTTTTT.

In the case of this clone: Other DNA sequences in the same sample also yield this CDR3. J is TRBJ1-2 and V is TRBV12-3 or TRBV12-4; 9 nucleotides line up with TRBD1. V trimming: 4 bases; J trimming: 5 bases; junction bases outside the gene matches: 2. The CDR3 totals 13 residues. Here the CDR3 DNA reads TGTGCCAGCAGTTCCGGACAGGGGTATGGCTACACCTTC. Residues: CASSSGQGYGYTF.

CDR3 in amino acids: CASSKGARAESNYGYTF. The DNA of the CDR3 is TGTGCCAGCAGCAAGGGGGCCAGGGCAGAATCTAACTATGGCTACACCTTC. The chain carries TRBV21-1 and TRBJ1-2; TRBD1 reflects the table's D call only, with no check against the DNA. TRBV21-1 is recorded as a pseudogene. The CDR3 runs to 17 residues.

The CDR3 DNA reads as TGTGCCAGCAGTAGGACAGATTCCTACGAGCAGTACTTC. This translates into CASSRTDSYEQYF. The rearrangement joins TRBV6-5 to TRBJ2-7, with D tentatively TRBD1 (6 bases). Per germline, CDR1 MNHEY and CDR2 SVGAGI. V lost 5 bases and J 1 base, leaving 9 bases between the germline ends. The CDR3 runs 13 residues.

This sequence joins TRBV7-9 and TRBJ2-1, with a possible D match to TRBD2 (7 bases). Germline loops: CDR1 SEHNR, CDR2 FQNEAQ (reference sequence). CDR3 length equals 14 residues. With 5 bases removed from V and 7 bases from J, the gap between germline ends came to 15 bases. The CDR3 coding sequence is TGTGCCAGCAGCCTGGGGGGGCTGGGGAATGAGCAGTTCTTC. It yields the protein CASSLGGLGNEQFF.

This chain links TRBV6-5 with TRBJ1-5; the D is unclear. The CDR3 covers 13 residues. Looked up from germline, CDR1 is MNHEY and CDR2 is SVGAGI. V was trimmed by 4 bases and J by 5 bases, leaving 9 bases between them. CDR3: CASSLNGDQPQHF. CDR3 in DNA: TGTGCCAGCAGTTTGAACGGGGATCAGCCCCAGCATTTT.

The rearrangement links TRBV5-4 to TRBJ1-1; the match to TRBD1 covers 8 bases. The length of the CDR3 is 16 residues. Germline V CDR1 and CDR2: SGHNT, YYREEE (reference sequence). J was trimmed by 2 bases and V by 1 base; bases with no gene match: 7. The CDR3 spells CASSLSKAGGNTEAFF. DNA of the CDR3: TGTGCCAGCAGCTTGTCTAAGGCAGGGGGCAACACTGAAGCTTTCTTT. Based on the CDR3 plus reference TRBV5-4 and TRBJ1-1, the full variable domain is ETGVTQSPTHLIKTRGQQVTLRCSSQSGHNTVSWYQQALGQGPQFIFQYYREEENGRGNFPPRFSGLQFPNYSSELNVNALELDDSALYLCASSLSKAGGNTEAFFGQGTRLTVV.

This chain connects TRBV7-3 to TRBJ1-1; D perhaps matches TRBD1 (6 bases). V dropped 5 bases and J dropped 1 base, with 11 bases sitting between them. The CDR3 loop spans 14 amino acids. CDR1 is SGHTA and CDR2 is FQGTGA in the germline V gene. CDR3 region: CASSTGQPNTEAFF. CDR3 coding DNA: TGTGCCAGCAGCACCGGACAGCCGAACACTGAAGCTTTCTTT.

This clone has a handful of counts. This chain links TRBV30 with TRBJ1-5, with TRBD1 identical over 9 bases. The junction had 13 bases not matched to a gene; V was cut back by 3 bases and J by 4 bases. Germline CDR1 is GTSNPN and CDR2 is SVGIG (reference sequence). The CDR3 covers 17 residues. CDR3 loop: CAWSPVRTGGINQPQHF. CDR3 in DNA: TGTGCCTGGAGCCCCGTAAGAACAGGGGGCATTAATCAGCCCCAGCATTTT.

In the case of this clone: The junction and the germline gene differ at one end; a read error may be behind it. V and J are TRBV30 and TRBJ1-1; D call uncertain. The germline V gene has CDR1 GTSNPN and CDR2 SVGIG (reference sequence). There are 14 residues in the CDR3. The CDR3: CAWSVLLSNAEAFF. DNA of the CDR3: TGTGCCTGGAGTGTACTTCTCTCGAACGCTGAAGCTTTCTTT.

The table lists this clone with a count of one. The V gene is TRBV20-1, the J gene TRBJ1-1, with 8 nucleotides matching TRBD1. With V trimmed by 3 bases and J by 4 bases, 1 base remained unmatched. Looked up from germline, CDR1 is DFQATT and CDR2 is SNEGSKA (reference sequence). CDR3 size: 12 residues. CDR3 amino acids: CSASTGGTEAFF. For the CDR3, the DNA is TGCAGTGCTAGTACAGGGGGCACTGAAGCTTTCTTT.

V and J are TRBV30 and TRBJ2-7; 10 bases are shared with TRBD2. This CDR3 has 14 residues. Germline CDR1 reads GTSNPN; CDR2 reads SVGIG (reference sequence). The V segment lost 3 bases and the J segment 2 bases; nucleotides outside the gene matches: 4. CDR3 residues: CAWRISGRPYEQYF. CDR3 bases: TGTGCCTGGAGAATTAGCGGGAGGCCCTACGAGCAGTACTTC.

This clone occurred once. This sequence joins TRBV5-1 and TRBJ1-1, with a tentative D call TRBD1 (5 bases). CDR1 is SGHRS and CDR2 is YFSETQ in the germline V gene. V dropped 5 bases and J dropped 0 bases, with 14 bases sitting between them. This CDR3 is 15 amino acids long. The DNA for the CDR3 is TGCGCCAGCAGTATTACAGGCCTCATGAACACTGAAGCTTTCTTT. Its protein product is CASSITGLMNTEAFF.

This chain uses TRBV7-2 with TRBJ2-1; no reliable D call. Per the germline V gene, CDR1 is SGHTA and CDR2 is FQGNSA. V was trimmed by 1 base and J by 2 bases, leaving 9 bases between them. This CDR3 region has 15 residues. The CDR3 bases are TGTGCCAGCAGCTTAGGAGCTTTTACCTACAATGAGCAGTTCTTC. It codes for CASSLGAFTYNEQFF.

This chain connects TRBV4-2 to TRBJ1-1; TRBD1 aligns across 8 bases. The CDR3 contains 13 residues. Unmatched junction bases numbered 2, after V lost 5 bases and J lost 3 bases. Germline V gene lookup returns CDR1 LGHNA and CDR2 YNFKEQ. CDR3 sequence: CASSYRGDTEAFF. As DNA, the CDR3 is TGTGCCAGCAGCTACAGGGGGGACACTGAAGCTTTCTTT.

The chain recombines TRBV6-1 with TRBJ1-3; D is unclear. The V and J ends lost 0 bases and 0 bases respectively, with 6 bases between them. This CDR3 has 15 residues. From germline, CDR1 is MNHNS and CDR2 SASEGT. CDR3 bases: TGTGCCAGCAGTGAAGCTGGGCTCTCTGGAAACACCATATATTTT. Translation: CASSEAGLSGNTIYF.

In nucleotides, the CDR3 is TGTGCCAGCAGTTTAGGAACAGGGACACCTCAGCCCCAGCATTTT. This codes for CASSLGTGTPQPQHF. This chain links TRBV28 with TRBJ1-5, with a possible D match to TRBD1 (6 bases). The CDR3 length is 15 residues. Germline V gene sequence: CDR1 MDHEN, CDR2 SYDVKM. V dropped 2 bases and J dropped 6 bases, with 14 bases sitting between them. The whole variable domain, remainder taken from reference TRBV28 and TRBJ1-5, is DVKVTQSSRYLVKRTGEKVFLECVQDMDHENMFWYRQDPGLGLRLIYFSYDVKMKEKGDIPEGYSVSREKKERFSLILESASTNQTSMYLCASSLGTGTPQPQHFGDGTRLSIL.

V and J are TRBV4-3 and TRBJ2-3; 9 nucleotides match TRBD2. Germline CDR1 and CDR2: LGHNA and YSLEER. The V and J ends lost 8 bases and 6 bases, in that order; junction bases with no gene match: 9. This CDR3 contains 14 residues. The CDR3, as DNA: TGCGCCAGCCGACGGGGCGGGGGGGTGGATACGCAGTATTTT. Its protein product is CASRRGGGVDTQYF.